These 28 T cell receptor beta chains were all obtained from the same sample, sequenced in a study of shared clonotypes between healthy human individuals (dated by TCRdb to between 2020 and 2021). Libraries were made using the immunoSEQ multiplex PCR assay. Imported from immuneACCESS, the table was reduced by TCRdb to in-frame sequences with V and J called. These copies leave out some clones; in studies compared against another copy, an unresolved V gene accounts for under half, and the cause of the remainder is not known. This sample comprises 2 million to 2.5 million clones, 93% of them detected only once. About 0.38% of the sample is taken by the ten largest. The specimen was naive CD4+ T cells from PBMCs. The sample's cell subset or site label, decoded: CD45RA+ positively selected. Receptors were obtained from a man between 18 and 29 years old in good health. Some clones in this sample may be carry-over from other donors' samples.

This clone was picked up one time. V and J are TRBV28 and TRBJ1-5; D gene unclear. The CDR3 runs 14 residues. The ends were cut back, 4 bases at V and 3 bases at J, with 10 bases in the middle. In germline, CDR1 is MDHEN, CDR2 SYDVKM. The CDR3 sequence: CASSSLGNNQPQHF. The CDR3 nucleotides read TGTGCCAGCAGTTCGTTGGGGAACAATCAGCCCCAGCATTTT.

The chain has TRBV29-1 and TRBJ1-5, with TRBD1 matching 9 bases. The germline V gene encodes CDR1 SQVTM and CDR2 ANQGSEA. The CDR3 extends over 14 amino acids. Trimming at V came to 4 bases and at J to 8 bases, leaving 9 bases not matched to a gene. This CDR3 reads CSVAVTGGKEPQHF. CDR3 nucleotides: TGCAGCGTTGCCGTAACAGGGGGCAAGGAGCCCCAGCATTTT.

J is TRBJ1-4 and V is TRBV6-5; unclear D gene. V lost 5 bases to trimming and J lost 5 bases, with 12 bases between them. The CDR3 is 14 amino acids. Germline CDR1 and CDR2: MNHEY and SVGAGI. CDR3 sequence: CASSKTTGNEKLFF. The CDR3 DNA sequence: TGTGCCAGCAGTAAAACGACGGGGAATGAAAAACTGTTTTTT.

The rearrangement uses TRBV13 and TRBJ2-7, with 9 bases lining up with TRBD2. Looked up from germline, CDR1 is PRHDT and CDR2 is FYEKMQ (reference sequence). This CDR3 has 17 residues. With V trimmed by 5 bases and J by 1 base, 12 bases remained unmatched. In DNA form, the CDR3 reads TGTGCCAGCAGCACTCTACTACCGACTAGCGGATCCTACGAGCAGTACTTC. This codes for CASSTLLPTSGSYEQYF.

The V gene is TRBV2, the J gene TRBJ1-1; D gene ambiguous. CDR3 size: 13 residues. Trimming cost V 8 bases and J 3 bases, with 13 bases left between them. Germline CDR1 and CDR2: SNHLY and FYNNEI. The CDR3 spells CASSITTDTEAFF. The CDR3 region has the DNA TGTGCCAGCTCGATTACCACGGACACTGAAGCTTTCTTT. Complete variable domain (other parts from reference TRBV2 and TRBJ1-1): EPEVTQTPSHQVTQMGQEVILRCVPISNHLYFYWYRQILGQKVEFLVSFYNNEISEKSEIFDDQFSVERPDGSNFTLKIRSTKLEDSAMYFCASSITTDTEAFFGQGTRLTVV.

The CDR3 sequence is CASTGVGREDTQYF. In DNA form, the CDR3 reads TGTGCCAGTACCGGGGTGGGCAGGGAAGATACGCAGTATTTT. The V call is TRBV19, the J call TRBJ2-3; the D gene could be TRBD1 or TRBD2 (5 bases each). CDR3 size: 14 residues. V shed 7 bases and J shed 5 bases, with 16 bases lying between them. Germline V lookup: CDR1 LNHDA, CDR2 SQIVND (reference sequence). Combining the CDR3 with reference TRBV19 and TRBJ2-3 gives the whole variable domain DGGITQSPKYLFRKEGQNVTLSCEQNLNHDAMYWYRQDPGQGLRLIYYSQIVNDFQKGDIAEGYSVSREKKESFPLTVTSAQKNPTAFYLCASTGVGREDTQYFGPGTRLTVL.

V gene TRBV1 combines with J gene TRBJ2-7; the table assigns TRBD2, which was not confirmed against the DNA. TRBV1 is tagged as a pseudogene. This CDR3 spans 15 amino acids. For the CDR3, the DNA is TGCACCAGCAGCCAAGATCAGGACGGAGGTTACGAGCAGTACTTC. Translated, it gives CTSSQDQDGGYEQYF.

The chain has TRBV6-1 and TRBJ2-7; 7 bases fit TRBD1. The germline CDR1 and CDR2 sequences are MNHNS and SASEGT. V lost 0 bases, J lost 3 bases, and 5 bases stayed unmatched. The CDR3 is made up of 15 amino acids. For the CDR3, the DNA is TGTGCCAGCAGTGAAGCGGACAGGTCCCTCTACGAGCAGTACTTC. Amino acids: CASSEADRSLYEQYF.

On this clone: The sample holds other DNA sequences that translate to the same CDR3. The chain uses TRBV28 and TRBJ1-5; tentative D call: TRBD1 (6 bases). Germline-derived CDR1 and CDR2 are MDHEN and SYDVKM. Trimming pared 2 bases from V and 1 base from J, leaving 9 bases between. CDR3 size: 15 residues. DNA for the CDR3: TGTGCCAGCAGTTTAGGCAGGGGAAGCAATCAGCCCCAGCATTTT. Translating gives CASSLGRGSNQPQHF.

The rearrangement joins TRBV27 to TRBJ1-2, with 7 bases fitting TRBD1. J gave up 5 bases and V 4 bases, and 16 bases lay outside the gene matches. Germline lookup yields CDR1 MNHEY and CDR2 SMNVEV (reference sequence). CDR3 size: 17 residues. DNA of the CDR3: TGTGCCAGCAGTTCTCGGGCAGGGGGTTGGAGTATATATGGCTACACCTTC. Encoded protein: CASSSRAGGWSIYGYTF.

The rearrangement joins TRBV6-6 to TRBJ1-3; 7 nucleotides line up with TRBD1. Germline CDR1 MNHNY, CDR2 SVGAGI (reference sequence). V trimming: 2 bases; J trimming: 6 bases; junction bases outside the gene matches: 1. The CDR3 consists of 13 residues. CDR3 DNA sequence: TGTGCCAGCAGTTACCAGGGGGAAAACACCATATATTTT. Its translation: CASSYQGENTIYF.

CDR3 nucleotides: TGTGCCTGGAGTGTAAGCGGAACCTACGAGCAGTACTTC. It encodes CAWSVSGTYEQYF. V gene TRBV30 combines with J gene TRBJ2-5; a weak D match, TRBD2 (5 bases). The end of the DNA fits TRBJ2-7 better, so the J call may be wrong. This CDR3 region has 13 residues. Germline CDR1 reads GTSNPN; CDR2 reads SVGIG (reference sequence).

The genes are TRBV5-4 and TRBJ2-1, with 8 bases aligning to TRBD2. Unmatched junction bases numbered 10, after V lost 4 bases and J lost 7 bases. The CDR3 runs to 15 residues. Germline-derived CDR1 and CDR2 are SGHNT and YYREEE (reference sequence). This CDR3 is CASSPGGQGPNEQFF. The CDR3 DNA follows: TGTGCCAGCAGCCCGGGGGGGCAGGGCCCAAATGAGCAGTTCTTC.

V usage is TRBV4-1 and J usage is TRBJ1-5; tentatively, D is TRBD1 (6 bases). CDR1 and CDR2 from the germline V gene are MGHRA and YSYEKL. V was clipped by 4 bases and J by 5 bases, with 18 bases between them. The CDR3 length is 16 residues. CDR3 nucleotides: TGCGCCAGCAGCCGGACAGTCCCAAGCGGGGATCAGCCCCAGCATTTT. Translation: CASSRTVPSGDQPQHF.

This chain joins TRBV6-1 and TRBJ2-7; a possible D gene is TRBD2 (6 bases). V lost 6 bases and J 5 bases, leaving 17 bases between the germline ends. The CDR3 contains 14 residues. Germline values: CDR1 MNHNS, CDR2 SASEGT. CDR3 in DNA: TGTGCCAGCAGGCCGGGACGGGGGTACGACGAGCAGTACTTC. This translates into CASRPGRGYDEQYF.

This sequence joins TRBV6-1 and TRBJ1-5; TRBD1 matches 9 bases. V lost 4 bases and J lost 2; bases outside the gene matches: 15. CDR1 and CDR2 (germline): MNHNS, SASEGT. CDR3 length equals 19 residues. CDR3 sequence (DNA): TGTGCCAGCAGTGCCCCTCCCGGGGACAGGGTGTTTGGCAATCAGCCCCAGCATTTT. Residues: CASSAPPGDRVFGNQPQHF.

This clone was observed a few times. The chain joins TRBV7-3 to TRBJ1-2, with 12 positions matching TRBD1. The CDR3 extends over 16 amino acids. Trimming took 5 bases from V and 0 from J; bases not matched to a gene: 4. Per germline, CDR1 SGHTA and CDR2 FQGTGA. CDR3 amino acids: CASSRDRGPSNYGYTF. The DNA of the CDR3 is TGTGCCAGCAGCCGGGACAGGGGGCCGTCTAACTATGGCTACACCTTC.

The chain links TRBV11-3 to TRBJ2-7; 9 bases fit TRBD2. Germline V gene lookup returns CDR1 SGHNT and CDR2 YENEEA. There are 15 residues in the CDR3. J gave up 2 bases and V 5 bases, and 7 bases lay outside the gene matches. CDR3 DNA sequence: TGTGCCAGCAGCCCCGGACTAGCGTGGACCTACGAGCAGTACTTC. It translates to CASSPGLAWTYEQYF.

CDR3 nucleotides: TGTGCCAGCACCCCCCCTTACGGGGGCGGAGGGGCCAACGTCCTGACTTTC. It codes for CASTPPYGGGGANVLTF. The V and J genes are TRBV28 and TRBJ2-6; D may match TRBD1 or TRBD2 (6 bases each). Germline lookup yields CDR1 MDHEN and CDR2 SYDVKM. The ends were cut back, 7 bases at V and 4 bases at J, with 20 bases in the middle. The CDR3 is 17 residues long. The full variable domain, rest sourced from reference TRBV28 and TRBJ2-6, is DVKVTQSSRYLVKRTGEKVFLECVQDMDHENMFWYRQDPGLGLRLIYFSYDVKMKEKGDIPEGYSVSREKKERFSLILESASTNQTSMYLCASTPPYGGGGANVLTFGAGSRLTVL.

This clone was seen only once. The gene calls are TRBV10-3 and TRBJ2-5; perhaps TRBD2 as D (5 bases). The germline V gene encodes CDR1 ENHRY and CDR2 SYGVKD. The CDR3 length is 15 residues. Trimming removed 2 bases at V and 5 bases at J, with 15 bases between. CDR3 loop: CAISEIAPDGETQYF. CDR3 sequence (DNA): TGTGCCATCAGTGAGATAGCGCCCGACGGGGAGACCCAGTACTTC.

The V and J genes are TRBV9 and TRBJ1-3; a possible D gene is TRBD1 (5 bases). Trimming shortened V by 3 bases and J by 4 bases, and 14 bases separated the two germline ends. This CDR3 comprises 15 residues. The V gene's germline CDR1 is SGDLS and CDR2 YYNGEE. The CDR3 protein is CASSAYRSSGNTIYF. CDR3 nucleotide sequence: TGTGCCAGCAGCGCGTACAGGTCCTCCGGAAACACCATATATTTT.

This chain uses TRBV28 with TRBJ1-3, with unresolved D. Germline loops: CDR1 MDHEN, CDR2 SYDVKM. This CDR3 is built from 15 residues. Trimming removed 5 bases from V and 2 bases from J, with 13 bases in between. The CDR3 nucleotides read TGTGCCAGCAGTGTAAACATGCTAGCTGGAAACACCATATATTTT. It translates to CASSVNMLAGNTIYF.

As DNA, the CDR3 is TGTGCCAGCAGCTTAGCAGGGGAGAACTATGGCTACACCTTC. Its protein is CASSLAGENYGYTF. The rearrangement links TRBV7-8 to TRBJ1-2; a possible D gene is TRBD1 (5 bases). This CDR3 has 14 amino acids. From germline, CDR1 is SGHVS and CDR2 FQNEAQ. V lost 0 bases and J 2 bases, leaving 7 bases between the germline ends.

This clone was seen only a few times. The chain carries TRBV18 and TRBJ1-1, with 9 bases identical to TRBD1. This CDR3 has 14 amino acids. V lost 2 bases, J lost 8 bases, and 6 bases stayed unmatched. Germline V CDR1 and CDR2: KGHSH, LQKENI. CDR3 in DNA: TGTGCCAGCTCACCAGGGACAGGGATTGCGGAAGCTTTCTTT. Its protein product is CASSPGTGIAEAFF. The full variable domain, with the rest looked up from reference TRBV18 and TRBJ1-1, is NAGVMQNPRHLVRRRGQEARLRCSPMKGHSHVYWYRQLPEEGLKFMVYLQKENIIDESGMPKERFSAEFPKEGPSILRIQQVVRGDSAAYFCASSPGTGIAEAFFGQGTRLTVV.

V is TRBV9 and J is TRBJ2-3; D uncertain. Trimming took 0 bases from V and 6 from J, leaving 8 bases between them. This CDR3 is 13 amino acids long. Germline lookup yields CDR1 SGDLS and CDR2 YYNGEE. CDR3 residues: CASSVDLQDTQYF. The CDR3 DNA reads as TGTGCCAGCAGCGTAGACCTACAGGATACGCAGTATTTT. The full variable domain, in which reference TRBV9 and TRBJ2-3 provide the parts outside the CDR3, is DSGVTQTPKHLITATGQRVTLRCSPRSGDLSVYWYQQSLDQGLQFLIQYYNGEERAKGNILERFSAQQFPDLHSELNLSSLELGDSALYFCASSVDLQDTQYFGPGTRLTVL.

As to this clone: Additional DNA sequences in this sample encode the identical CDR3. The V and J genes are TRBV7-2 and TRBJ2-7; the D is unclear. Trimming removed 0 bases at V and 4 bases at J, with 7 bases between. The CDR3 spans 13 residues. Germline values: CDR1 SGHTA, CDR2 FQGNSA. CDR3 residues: CASSLARGYEQYF. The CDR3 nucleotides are TGTGCCAGCAGCTTAGCGCGAGGTTACGAGCAGTACTTC.

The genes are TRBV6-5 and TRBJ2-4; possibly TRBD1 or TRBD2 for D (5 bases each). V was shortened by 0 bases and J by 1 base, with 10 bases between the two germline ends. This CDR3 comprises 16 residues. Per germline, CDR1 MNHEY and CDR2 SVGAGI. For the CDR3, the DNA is TGTGCCAGCAGTTACTCGAAAGGGACGGCCAAAAACATTCAGTACTTC. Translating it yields CASSYSKGTAKNIQYF.

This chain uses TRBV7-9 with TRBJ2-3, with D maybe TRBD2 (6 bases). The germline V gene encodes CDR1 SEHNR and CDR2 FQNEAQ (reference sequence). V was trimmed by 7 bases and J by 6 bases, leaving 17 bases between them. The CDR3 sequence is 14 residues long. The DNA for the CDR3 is TGTGCCAGCAATCCTAGCGCCGTTTCGGATACGCAGTATTTT. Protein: CASNPSAVSDTQYF. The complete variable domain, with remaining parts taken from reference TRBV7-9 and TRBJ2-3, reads DTGVSQNPRHKITKRGQNVTFRCDPISEHNRLYWYRQTLGQGPEFLTYFQNEAQLEKSRLLSDRFSAERPKGSFSTLEIQRTEQGDSAMYLCASNPSAVSDTQYFGPGTRLTVL.